This T cell receptor (beta chain) comes out of a study of T-cell memory formation after mild COVID-19. In TCRdb, the 5' RACE reads were re-called with MiXCR into one record per CDR3 protein. The table has around 450,000 distinct CDR3 sequences, about 24% seen once; the top ten hold around 8.1%. General study results and limits: Researchers found some responding clones in pre-infection memory, a sign that cross-reactive memory joined.

Of note for this clonotype: What it binds is not known.

V trimming: 0 bases; J trimming: 10 bases; junction bases outside the gene matches: 9. Germline V CDR1 and CDR2: SGHKS, YYEKEE (reference sequence). The CDR3 loop spans 14 amino acids. This chain links TRBV5-5 with TRBJ1-1; 7 bases align to TRBD1. Sequencing was done on a sample of PBMCs or a T cell subset sorted from them (not recorded which). The clonotype was recovered from an adult woman who had mild COVID-19 (a few samples of this study predate the infection). Cell type and time point are not known. This chain's CDR3 is CASSLDRGLLGAFF. The CDR3, as DNA: TGTGCCAGCAGCTTGGACAGGGGCCTGTTAGGAGCTTTCTTT.